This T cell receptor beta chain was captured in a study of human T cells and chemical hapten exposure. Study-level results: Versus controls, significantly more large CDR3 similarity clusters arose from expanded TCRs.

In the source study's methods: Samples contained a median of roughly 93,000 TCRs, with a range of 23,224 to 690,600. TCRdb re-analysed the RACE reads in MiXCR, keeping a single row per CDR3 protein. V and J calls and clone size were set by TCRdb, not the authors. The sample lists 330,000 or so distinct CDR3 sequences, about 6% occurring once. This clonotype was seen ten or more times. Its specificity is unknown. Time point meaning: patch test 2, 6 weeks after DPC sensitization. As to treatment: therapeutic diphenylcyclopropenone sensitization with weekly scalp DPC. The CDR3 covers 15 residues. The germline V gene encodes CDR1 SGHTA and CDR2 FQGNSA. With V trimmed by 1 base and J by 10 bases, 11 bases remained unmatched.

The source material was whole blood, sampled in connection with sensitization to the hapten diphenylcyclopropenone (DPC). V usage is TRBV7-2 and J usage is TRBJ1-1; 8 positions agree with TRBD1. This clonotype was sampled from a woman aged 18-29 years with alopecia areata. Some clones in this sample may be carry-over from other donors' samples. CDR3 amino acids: CASSLGIGQGGTAFF. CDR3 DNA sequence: TGTGCCAGCAGCTTAGGCATCGGACAGGGTGGAACAGCTTTCTTT.